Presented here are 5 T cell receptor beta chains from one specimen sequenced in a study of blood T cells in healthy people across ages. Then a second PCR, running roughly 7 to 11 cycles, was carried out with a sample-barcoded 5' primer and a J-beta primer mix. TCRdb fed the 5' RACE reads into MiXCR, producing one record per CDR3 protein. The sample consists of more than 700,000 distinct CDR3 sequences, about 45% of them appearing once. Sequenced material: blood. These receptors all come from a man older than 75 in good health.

The CDR3 region is CASSGLAADNEQFF. CDR3 coding DNA: TGTGCCAGCAGCGGACTAGCGGCAGACAATGAGCAGTTCTTC. The chain is built from TRBV7-2 and TRBJ2-1; 10 nucleotides line up with TRBD2. This CDR3 spans 14 amino acids. The V gene end was trimmed by 5 bases and the J gene end by 5 bases; junction bases not matched to a gene: 3. Germline CDR1 reads SGHTA; CDR2 reads FQGNSA.

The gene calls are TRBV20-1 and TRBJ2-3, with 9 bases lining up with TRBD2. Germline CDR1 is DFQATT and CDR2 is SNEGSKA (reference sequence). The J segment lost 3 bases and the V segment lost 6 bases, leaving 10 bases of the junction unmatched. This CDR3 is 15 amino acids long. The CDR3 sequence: CSASGTLAGTDTQYF. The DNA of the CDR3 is TGCAGTGCGTCAGGGACCCTAGCGGGAACAGATACGCAGTATTTT.

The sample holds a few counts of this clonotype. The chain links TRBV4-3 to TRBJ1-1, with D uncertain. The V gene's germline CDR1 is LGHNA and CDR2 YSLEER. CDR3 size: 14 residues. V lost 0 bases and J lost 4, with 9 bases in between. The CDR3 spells CASSQDKAGTEAFF. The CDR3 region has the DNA TGCGCCAGCAGCCAAGATAAAGCGGGCACTGAAGCTTTCTTT.

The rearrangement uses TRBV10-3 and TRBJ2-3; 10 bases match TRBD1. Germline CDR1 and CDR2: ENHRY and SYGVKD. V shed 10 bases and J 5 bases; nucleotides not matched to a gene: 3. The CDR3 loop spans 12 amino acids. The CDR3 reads CATDRGQDTQYF. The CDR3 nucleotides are TGTGCCACCGACAGGGGGCAAGATACGCAGTATTTT.

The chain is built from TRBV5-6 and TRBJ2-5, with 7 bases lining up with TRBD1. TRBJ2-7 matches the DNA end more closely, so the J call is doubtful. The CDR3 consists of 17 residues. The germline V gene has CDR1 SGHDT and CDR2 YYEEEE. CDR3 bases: TGTGCCAGCAGCTTGGGGTTGAGGGGGCAGGACGCCTACGAGCAGTACTTC. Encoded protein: CASSLGLRGQDAYEQYF.